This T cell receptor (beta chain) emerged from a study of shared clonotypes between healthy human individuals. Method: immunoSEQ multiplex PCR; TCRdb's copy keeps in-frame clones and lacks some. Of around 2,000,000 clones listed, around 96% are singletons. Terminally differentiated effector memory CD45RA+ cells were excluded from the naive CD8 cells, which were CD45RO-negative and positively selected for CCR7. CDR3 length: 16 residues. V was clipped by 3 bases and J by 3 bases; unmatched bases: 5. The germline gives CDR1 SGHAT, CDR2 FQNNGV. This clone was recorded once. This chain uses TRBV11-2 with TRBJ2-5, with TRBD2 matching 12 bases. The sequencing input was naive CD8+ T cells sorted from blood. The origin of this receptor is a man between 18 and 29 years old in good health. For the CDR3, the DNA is TGTGCCAGCAGCTTTCCGGCTAGCGGGGGGGAAGAGACCCAGTACTTC. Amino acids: CASSFPASGGEETQYF.